A single sample is the source of the 5 T cell receptor beta chains below, sequenced in a study of T cell responses to AZD1222 COVID-19 vaccine (dated by TCRdb to the early 2020s). This specimen's time point label, interpreted: about 28 days (+/-7) after the second vaccine dose. Read against the paper, the sample's treatment or condition label means: meningococcal conjugate vaccine given as trial control. To prepare the library, the immunoSEQ multiplex PCR assay was applied. This immuneACCESS table, as held by TCRdb, lists in-frame sequences with V and J called but not all clones. Of the missing ones, under half trace to an unresolved V gene in checked studies; the others have no known cause. The sample yields roughly 200,000 clones; around 90% were counted once. In total, the top ten clones hold approximately 4% of the sample. This specimen consisted of peripheral blood, obtained 28 days after the second dose of the MenACWY control vaccine. The source is an adult who received the MenACWY meningococcal vaccine as a control.

The J gene is TRBJ1-3, the V gene TRBV29-1, with D possibly being TRBD1 (5 bases). CDR1 SQVTM and CDR2 ANQGSEA come from the germline V gene. Trimming shortened V by 3 bases and J by 4 bases, and 7 bases separated the two germline ends. This CDR3 contains 12 residues. CDR3 nucleotide sequence: TGCAGCGTTGACGGGGGGGGAAACACCATATATTTT. Its translation: CSVDGGGNTIYF.

The J gene is TRBJ2-1, the V gene TRBV5-1; TRBD1 matches at 10 bases. The CDR3 extends over 16 amino acids. V trimming: 3 bases; J trimming: 7 bases; junction bases outside the gene matches: 10. Germline CDR1 and CDR2: SGHRS and YFSETQ. CDR3 nucleotide sequence: TGCGCCAGCAGCTCGGGAGGGACAGGGGCGGGTAATGAGCAGTTCTTC. Protein sequence: CASSSGGTGAGNEQFF. The full variable domain, with the rest looked up from reference TRBV5-1 and TRBJ2-1, is KAGVTQTPRYLIKTRGQQVTLSCSPISGHRSVSWYQQTPGQGLQFLFEYFSETQRNKGNFPGRFSGRQFSNSRSEMNVSTLELGDSALYLCASSSGGTGAGNEQFFGPGTRLTVL.

The sample holds a few counts of this clone. The genes are TRBV6-2 or TRBV6-3 and TRBJ2-2; D unresolved. The CDR3 extends over 18 amino acids. Germline CDR1 is MNHEY and CDR2 is SVGEGT. Between the trimmed V and J ends, which lost 6 bases and 0 bases, there was a span of 20 bases. CDR3 region: CASSQRTGRIPNTGELFF. Here the CDR3 DNA reads TGTGCCAGCAGCCAAAGAACCGGACGGATCCCGAACACCGGGGAGCTGTTTTTT.

The chain recombines TRBV3-1 (or the pseudogene TRBV3-2) with TRBJ1-1; no reliable D call. Germline CDR1 and CDR2: LGHDT and YNNKEL (reference sequence). The CDR3 has 16 residues. V gave up 5 bases and J gave up 0 bases, with 16 bases separating them. As DNA, the CDR3 is TGTGCCAGCAGCTCCGGCGCAGTACCAATGAACACTGAAGCTTTCTTT. Its protein product is CASSSGAVPMNTEAFF.

The chain has TRBV5-1 and TRBJ1-1; unclear D gene. Trimming removed 4 bases at V and 1 base at J, with 11 bases between. This CDR3 has 14 amino acids. Germline V lookup: CDR1 SGHRS, CDR2 YFSETQ. The CDR3: CASSLQTANTEAFF. For the CDR3, the DNA is TGCGCCAGCAGCCTCCAGACCGCGAACACTGAAGCTTTCTTT.